A selection of T cell receptor beta chains follows, all from one sample in a study of untreated major depressive disorder. Sequenced by immunoSEQ multiplex PCR; TCRdb stores in-frame clones only, minus some. In the table there are approximately 20,000 clones, more than 75% of which are singletons. The sequencing input was CD4+ T cells from PBMCs. Receptors were obtained from a woman in her thirties in good health. CDR3s include the opening cysteine and the closing phenylalanine or tryptophan. A D gene is named only where the DNA matches it firmly. Size is stated for part of the rows, as once, few or many counts, or as a class when the clone is expanded.

j_call,d_call,v_call,clone_size,cdr3_aa,cdr3_nt
TRBJ1-1,TRBD1,TRBV29-1,once,CSVTIHPTGYTEAFF,TGCAGCGTTACCATACATCCGACAGGGTACACTGAAGCTTTCTTT
TRBJ1-2,NA,TRBV9,NA,CASSVGEGSYGYTF,TGTGCCAGCAGCGTTGGGGAGGGTTCCTATGGCTACACCTTC
TRBJ1-1,NA,TRBV28,NA,CASRYRDGRRASEAFF,TGTGCCAGCAGATACCGGGACGGCCGGAGGGCGTCTGAAGCTTTCTTT
TRBJ2-1,NA,TRBV19,NA,CASSTDLVYEQFF,TGTGCCAGTAGCACGGACTTGGTCTATGAGCAGTTCTTC
TRBJ2-1,NA,TRBV5-4,NA,CASSWDIRGNEQFF,TGTGCCAGCAGCTGGGATATAAGGGGCAATGAGCAGTTCTTC
TRBJ1-5,NA,TRBV2,NA,CASSLGGGNQPQHF,TGTGCCAGCAGTTTGGGGGGGGGCAATCAGCCCCAGCATTTT
TRBJ2-1,NA,TRBV7-2,NA,CASSPRYEQFF,TGTGCCAGCAGCCCCCGCTATGAGCAGTTCTTC
TRBJ2-2,NA,TRBV19,NA,CASSTPRAPGELFF,TGTGCCAGTAGTACCCCTAGGGCCCCCGGGGAGCTGTTTTTT
TRBJ2-2,NA,TRBV25-1,NA,CASSPGGGSNLPGELFF,TGTGCCAGCAGCCCAGGGGGAGGTTCTAATTTACCCGGGGAGCTGTTTTTT
TRBJ2-7,TRBD2,TRBV28,NA,CASNAGGRYEQYF,TGTGCCAGCAATGCGGGGGGGCGATACGAGCAGTACTTC
TRBJ1-1,NA,TRBV7-9,once,CASSETGLSNTEAFF,TGTGCCAGCAGCGAAACGGGACTCTCGAACACTGAAGCTTTCTTT
TRBJ2-5,NA,TRBV7-2,NA,CASSYNQGQETQYF,TGTGCCAGCAGCTATAACCAGGGCCAAGAGACCCAGTACTTC
TRBJ1-5,NA,TRBV19,few,CASSFRDTYQPQHF,TGTGCCAGTAGCTTCCGGGACACCTATCAGCCCCAGCATTTT
TRBJ1-2,NA,TRBV11-2,NA,CASSSGPNYGYTF,TGTGCCAGCAGCTCGGGGCCTAACTATGGCTACACCTTC
TRBJ2-7,NA,TRBV11-2,NA,CASSLAGPPLYEQYF,TGTGCCAGCAGCTTAGCGGGACCCCCGCTCTACGAGCAGTACTTC
TRBJ2-3,TRBD1,TRBV5-6,NA,CASSLWTGPNSGTDTQYF,TGTGCCAGCAGCTTATGGACAGGCCCGAACTCGGGCACAGATACGCAGTATTTT
TRBJ2-7,NA,TRBV10-2,NA,CASPTPSSYEQYF,TGCGCCAGCCCCACCCCGAGCTCCTACGAGCAGTACTTC
TRBJ1-1,NA,TRBV9,NA,CASRRGQGINTEAFF,TGTGCCAGCAGGCGGGGGCAGGGTATTAACACTGAAGCTTTCTTT
TRBJ2-5,NA,TRBV5-6,NA,CASSLIDPTQETQYF,TGTGCCAGCAGCTTGATTGACCCCACTCAAGAGACCCAGTACTTC
TRBJ2-5,TRBD1,TRBV7-2,NA,CASSLGRTGPLTQYF,TGTGCCAGCAGCTTAGGGAGGACAGGGCCTTTGACCCAGTACTTC
TRBJ2-2,TRBD1,TRBV5-1,NA,CATRWGQGLSGELFF,TGCGCCACCAGATGGGGACAGGGACTATCCGGGGAGCTGTTTTTT
TRBJ1-2,TRBD1,TRBV7-2,NA,CASSSTGGKTYGYTF,TGTGCCAGCAGCTCAACAGGGGGGAAGACCTATGGCTACACCTTC
TRBJ1-5,NA,TRBV28,NA,CASSYDLNQPQHF,TGTGCCAGCAGTTATGACCTCAATCAGCCCCAGCATTTT
TRBJ2-1,NA,TRBV29-1,few,CSVARDNEQFF,TGCAGCGTTGCCAGGGACAATGAGCAGTTCTTC
TRBJ2-7,NA,TRBV18,NA,CASSPRSAGTRYEQYF,TGTGCCAGCTCACCCAGAAGTGCCGGGACACGATACGAGCAGTACTTC
TRBJ2-1,NA,TRBV6-5,NA,CASSYSIEGYNEQFF,TGTGCCAGCAGTTACTCAATTGAGGGGTACAATGAGCAGTTCTTC
TRBJ1-3,NA,TRBV2,NA,CASSDPGSGNTIYF,TGTGCCAGCAGTGACCCCGGGTCTGGAAACACCATATATTTT
TRBJ1-2,NA,TRBV5-8,once,CASSRFREGYGYTF,TGTGCCAGCAGCCGGTTCCGTGAGGGGTATGGCTACACCTTC
TRBJ2-2,NA,TRBV27,NA,CATKRGGQRGTGELFF,TGTGCCACTAAACGGGGGGGACAGCGAGGCACCGGGGAGCTGTTTTTT
TRBJ2-1,TRBD2,TRBV30,few,CAWAPLAGPYNEQFF,TGTGCCTGGGCACCACTAGCGGGGCCTTACAATGAGCAGTTCTTC
TRBJ2-7,NA,TRBV2,NA,CASSTVREQYF,TGTGCCAGCAGTACCGTCCGGGAGCAGTACTTC
TRBJ2-1,TRBD2,TRBV4-1,NA,CASSLIAGGRGNEQFF,TGCGCCAGCAGCCTTATTGCGGGGGGCCGGGGAAATGAGCAGTTCTTC
TRBJ2-3,NA,TRBV28,few,CAISRQSSTDTQYF,TGTGCCATATCTAGACAGAGTAGCACAGATACGCAGTATTTT
TRBJ1-2,NA,TRBV7-8,NA,CASSLGDYGYTF,TGTGCCAGCAGCTTAGGGGACTATGGCTACACCTTC
TRBJ2-3,NA,TRBV27,NA,CASSKQVGTDTQYF,TGTGCCAGCAGTAAACAGGTGGGCACAGATACGCAGTATTTT
TRBJ1-4,NA,TRBV7-2,NA,CASSLATGAPKLFF,TGTGCCAGCAGCTTAGCGACCGGGGCTCCGAAACTGTTTTTT
TRBJ2-5,NA,TRBV19,NA,CATTDTDSPRETQYF,TGTGCCACAACAGATACGGACAGCCCTAGAGAGACCCAGTACTTC
TRBJ1-2,NA,TRBV18,NA,CASSQARDIYGYTF,TGTGCCAGCTCACAAGCCCGGGACATCTATGGCTACACCTTC
TRBJ1-5,NA,TRBV4-1,NA,CASSQDGFSNQPQHF,TGCGCCAGCAGCCAGGATGGATTTAGCAATCAGCCCCAGCATTTT
TRBJ2-5,TRBD2,TRBV6-1,NA,CASRELAGGGETQYF,TGTGCCTCTAGGGAACTAGCGGGGGGCGGGGAGACCCAGTACTTC
TRBJ2-7,TRBD1,TRBV6-1,once,CASSEQGANEQYF,TGTGCCAGCAGTGAACAGGGGGCGAACGAGCAGTACTTC
TRBJ2-7,NA,TRBV27,NA,CASSRSGSYEQYF,TGTGCCAGCAGCCGCTCCGGGAGCTACGAGCAGTACTTC
TRBJ2-6,NA,TRBV30,NA,CAWRGEGVGANVLTF,TGTGCCTGGAGGGGAGAAGGGGTCGGGGCCAACGTCCTGACTTTC
TRBJ1-6,NA,TRBV6-1,NA,CASSPSHYNSPLHF,TGTGCCAGCAGTCCCAGCCACTATAATTCACCCCTCCACTTT
TRBJ1-2,NA,TRBV11-2,NA,CASSFTGARGYTF,TGTGCCAGCAGCTTCACGGGGGCTCGGGGCTACACCTTC
TRBJ2-7,NA,TRBV23-1,NA,CASSQSRDNSYEQYF,TGCGCCAGCAGTCAATCGAGGGACAACTCCTACGAGCAGTACTTC
TRBJ2-7,NA,TRBV19,NA,CASSMGRGSSYEQYF,TGTGCCAGTAGTATGGGTCGGGGGAGCTCCTACGAGCAGTACTTC
TRBJ1-5,NA,TRBV5-6,NA,CASSVHGSVDNQPQHF,TGTGCCAGCAGCGTGCATGGGTCGGTCGATAATCAGCCCCAGCATTTT
TRBJ2-3,NA,TRBV6-5,few,CASSYGGSTDTQYF,TGTGCCAGCAGTTACGGGGGATCCACAGATACGCAGTATTTT
TRBJ2-3,NA,TRBV2,NA,CASTRLGSADTQYF,TGTGCCAGCACCAGACTAGGTAGCGCAGATACGCAGTATTTT
TRBJ1-3,NA,TRBV5-4,NA,CASSRGTGNTIYF,TGTGCCAGCAGTCGAGGGACTGGAAACACCATATATTTT
TRBJ2-7,NA,TRBV4-2,NA,CASSQDRAGGYEQYF,TGTGCCAGCAGCCAAGATCGGGCAGGGGGGTACGAGCAGTACTTC
TRBJ2-7,NA,TRBV5-4,NA,CASSRRRTETYAEQYF,TGTGCCAGCAGCCGCCGAAGGACGGAGACCTACGCCGAGCAGTACTTC
TRBJ2-7,TRBD1,TRBV27,NA,CASSATGQGAYEQYF,TGTGCCAGCAGCGCCACCGGACAGGGTGCCTACGAGCAGTACTTC
TRBJ1-2,NA,TRBV27,NA,CASSLRGAPGYTF,TGTGCCAGCAGTTTAAGGGGGGCGCCTGGCTACACCTTC
TRBJ2-5,NA,TRBV5-4,few,CASSARTEETQYF,TGTGCCAGCAGCGCCCGAACCGAGGAGACCCAGTACTTC
TRBJ2-7,TRBD2,TRBV4-2,NA,CASSQGPSGRTNSYEQYF,TGTGCCAGCAGCCAAGGGCCTAGCGGGAGAACAAACTCCTACGAGCAGTACTTC
TRBJ2-7,NA,TRBV28,once,CASSLEQAPYEQYF,TGTGCCAGCAGTTTAGAGCAGGCCCCCTACGAGCAGTACTTC
TRBJ1-1,NA,TRBV7-2,NA,CASSLYTGRDTLKAFF,TGTGCCAGCAGTCTCTATACCGGGAGAGATACATTGAAAGCTTTCTTT
TRBJ1-3,TRBD1,TRBV4-3,NA,CASSHSQGEPGNTIYF,TGCGCCAGCAGCCACTCACAGGGGGAACCTGGAAACACCATATATTTT